One T cell receptor beta chain is described in this entry. The entry originates in a study of CD8+ T cells in alopecia areata. The treatment is: oral pan-JAK inhibitor, 5-10 mg twice daily. The germline gives CDR1 MNHEY, CDR2 SMNVEV (reference sequence). Trimming at V came to 8 bases and at J to 1 base, leaving 11 bases not matched to a gene. This CDR3 has 15 amino acids. Sequencing templates came from extracted RNA that was reverse transcribed into cDNA. Profiling relied on immunoSEQ multiplex PCR, and the TCRdb table lists in-frame clones only, not all of them. The data hold 180,000 or so clones, with about 47% observed a single time.

The sequencing here drew on CD8+ T cells sorted from blood, taken between weeks 51 and 54, from a patient treated with tofacitinib. This chain joins TRBV27 and TRBJ2-7; 7 bases fit TRBD1. The receptor comes from a human donor with alopecia areata. CDR3 nucleotide sequence: TGTGCCAGCCGAACTTCGGACAGGCCGTCCTACGAGCAGTACTTC. Translation gives CASRTSDRPSYEQYF.